This T cell receptor beta chain was observed in a study of human T cells and chemical hapten exposure. Study in general: Throughout a study of approximately 25 weeks, patients underwent weekly scalp administration of diphenylcyclopropenone doses. The patient population, which was mostly female, had alopecia areata, totalis or universalis.

This CDR3 region has 13 residues. In germline, CDR1 is SGHNT, CDR2 YYREEE (reference sequence). V was clipped by 2 bases and J by 1 base, with 6 bases between them. TCRdb passed the RACE reads through MiXCR, listing each CDR3 protein once. Found here are around 330,000 distinct CDR3 sequences, approximately 5.8% of them singletons; the top ten hold about 8.2%. Noted time point: pre-sensitization, week 0. Sample treatment: therapeutic diphenylcyclopropenone sensitization with weekly scalp DPC. The TCR was taken from a woman aged 18-29 years with alopecia areata. Some clones in this sample may be carry-over from other donors' samples. The chain is built from TRBV5-4 and TRBJ1-2; no firm D call. Sequenced here: whole blood, sampled in connection with sensitization to the hapten diphenylcyclopropenone (DPC). The CDR3 region is CASSFDNNYGYTF. CDR3 sequence (DNA): TGTGCCAGCAGCTTCGACAATAACTATGGCTACACCTTC.